These 22 T cell receptor beta chains originate from one sample sequenced in a study of neurological immune-mediated disorders. Each CDR3 protein gets one entry after TCRdb re-called the 5' RACE reads with MiXCR. The sample holds some 77,000 distinct CDR3 sequences; 9.4% are singletons and the top ten take less than 2%. The sample comprised PBMCs. These TCRs come from a man aged 45-65 years in good health.

About this clonotype itself: The junction departs from germline at one end; a sequencing error may be responsible. V usage is TRBV9 and J usage is TRBJ2-4; TRBD1 is a possible D gene (6 bases). Looked up from germline, CDR1 is SGDLS and CDR2 is YYNGEE. The CDR3 extends over 12 amino acids. CDR3 region: CASSRQGSIEYF. The CDR3 DNA reads as TGCGCCAGCAGCCGTCAGGGGTCCATTGAGTACTTC.

This clonotype appeared many times. As DNA, the CDR3 is TGTGCCACCTCCTTAGCGGGAGGACAAGAGACCCAGTACTTC. It yields the protein CATSLAGGQETQYF. V gene TRBV10-3 combines with J gene TRBJ2-5; 10 bases map to TRBD2. The CDR3 consists of 14 residues. V dropped 10 bases and J dropped 2; count of bases not matched to a gene: 7. The germline V gene encodes CDR1 ENHRY and CDR2 SYGVKD.

This clonotype showed up many times. J is TRBJ2-1 and V is TRBV24-1; TRBD2 matches at 14 bases. J gave up 7 bases and V 3 bases, and 4 bases lay outside the gene matches. The CDR3 is 16 amino acids. The germline gives CDR1 KGHDR, CDR2 SFDVKD. The CDR3 reads CATSDPTSGRGNEQFF. CDR3 DNA: TGTGCCACCAGTGATCCGACTAGCGGGAGGGGGAATGAGCAGTTCTTC.

The rearrangement links TRBV6-1 to TRBJ1-2; no clear D gene. Germline values: CDR1 MNHNS, CDR2 SASEGT. Trimming shortened V by 2 bases and J by 0 bases, and 7 bases separated the two germline ends. The CDR3 is 14 amino acids. The CDR3 DNA sequence: TGTGCCAGCAGTGAATCGGTTACTAACTATGGCTACACCTTC. Residues: CASSESVTNYGYTF.

This clonotype was recorded many times. The genes are TRBV15 and TRBJ2-1; 11 nucleotides match TRBD2. Germline values: CDR1 LNHNV, CDR2 YYDKDF (reference sequence). With V trimmed by 6 bases and J by 7 bases, 8 bases remained unmatched. The CDR3 spans 15 residues. The CDR3 coding sequence is TGTGCCACCAGTGCGTTAGCGGGGGGGCTTAATGAGCAGTTCTTC. This codes for CATSALAGGLNEQFF. The whole variable domain, remainder taken from reference TRBV15 and TRBJ2-1, is DAMVIQNPRYQVTQFGKPVTLSCSQTLNHNVMYWYQQKSSQAPKLLFHYYDKDFNNEADTPDNFQSRRPNTSFCFLDIRSPGLGDTAMYLCATSALAGGLNEQFFGPGTRLTVL.

This clonotype was seen at least ten times. The chain combines TRBV7-2 with TRBJ2-1; TRBD2 is a possible D gene (7 bases). V lost 5 bases and J lost 4, with 21 bases in between. CDR3 length equals 17 residues. Germline assignment: CDR1 SGHTA and CDR2 FQGNSA. CDR3 DNA: TGTGCCAGCAGCACTAAATCGGGGGGCCTCCTTTACAATGAGCAGTTCTTC. Its protein product is CASSTKSGGLLYNEQFF.

This chain links TRBV11-3 with TRBJ2-5, with D perhaps TRBD2 (6 bases). The CDR3 contains 15 residues. Trimming left V 5 bases short and J 5 bases short, with 18 bases between. Looked up from germline, CDR1 is SGHNT and CDR2 is YENEEA. The CDR3 region is CASSTHGGAGETQYF. CDR3 nucleotides: TGTGCCAGCAGCACCCATGGAGGGGCCGGGGAGACCCAGTACTTC. Complete variable domain (other parts from reference TRBV11-3 and TRBJ2-5): EAGVVQSPRYKIIEKKQPVAFWCNPISGHNTLYWYLQNLGQGPELLIRYENEEAVDDSQLPKDRFSAERLKGVDSTLKIQPAELGDSAVYLCASSTHGGAGETQYFGPGTRLLVL.

This clonotype was detected many times. The chain has TRBV5-1 and TRBJ2-5, with D hard to call. Per the germline V gene, CDR1 is SGHRS and CDR2 is YFSETQ. Trimming removed 2 bases from V and 0 bases from J, with 14 bases in between. The CDR3 covers 16 residues. CDR3 protein: CASSFETDLYQETQYF. In DNA, the CDR3 is TGCGCCAGCAGCTTCGAGACGGACCTGTACCAAGAGACCCAGTACTTC.

This clonotype has a count of ten or more. The chain joins TRBV6-2 or TRBV6-3 to TRBJ1-1; D possibly corresponds to TRBD1 (5 bases). V lost 6 bases and J lost 4, with 9 bases in between. This CDR3 region has 12 residues. Per germline, CDR1 MNHEY and CDR2 SVGEGT. The CDR3 here is CASSDGGTEAFF. CDR3 coding DNA: TGTGCCAGCAGCGACGGGGGCACTGAAGCTTTCTTT.

This clonotype was picked up many times. V is TRBV10-3 and J is TRBJ2-7, with D maybe TRBD2 (5 bases). Germline CDR1 ENHRY, CDR2 SYGVKD. V lost 1 base to trimming and J lost 0 bases, with 10 bases between them. The CDR3 runs to 15 residues. CDR3 protein: CAISELVGLSYEQYF. The CDR3 DNA sequence: TGTGCCATCAGTGAGTTAGTAGGACTCTCCTACGAGCAGTACTTC.

This clonotype was recorded a few times. The chain recombines TRBV6-1 with TRBJ2-2; 11 nucleotides line up with TRBD2. With 7 bases clipped from V and 5 bases from J, the junction kept 21 bases outside the gene matches. This CDR3 contains 20 residues. Germline V CDR1 and CDR2: MNHNS, SASEGT. The CDR3 coding sequence is TGTGCCAGCATCCTTTTAACCCCATATTCCGGGACTAGCGGTACCGGGGAGCTGTTTTTT. Amino acid sequence: CASILLTPYSGTSGTGELFF.

This clonotype was seen repeatedly, ten times or more. V is TRBV4-3 and J is TRBJ2-1, with D possibly TRBD2 on 5 matching bases. Germline loops: CDR1 LGHNA, CDR2 YSLEER. V lost 5 bases, J lost 0 bases, and 8 bases lay in between. CDR3 length: 14 amino acids. The CDR3 DNA follows: TGCGCCAGCAGCTATGGAGGCTCCTACAATGAGCAGTTCTTC. Protein: CASSYGGSYNEQFF.

The table lists this clonotype with many counts. The chain uses TRBV7-7 and TRBJ2-2; D possibly corresponds to TRBD1 (5 bases). This CDR3 contains 16 residues. CDR1 and CDR2 from the germline V gene are SSHAT and FNYEAQ (reference sequence). V was trimmed by 0 bases and J by 3 bases, leaving 11 bases between them. CDR3 coding DNA: TGTGCCAGCAGCTTAGCCCCCGACAGCTACACCGGGGAGCTGTTTTTT. This sequence encodes CASSLAPDSYTGELFF.

This clonotype was picked up many times. The V gene is TRBV12-3 or TRBV12-4, the J gene TRBJ2-7; TRBD1 agrees at 11 bases. Trimming took 6 bases from V and 4 from J; bases not matched to a gene: 5. The CDR3 covers 14 residues. CDR3 DNA sequence: TGTGCCAGCAGCCGCTGGGACAGGGGGTACGAGCAGTACTTC. Residues: CASSRWDRGYEQYF.

The table lists this clonotype with many counts. The chain has TRBV5-1 and TRBJ2-7; D perhaps matches TRBD1 (5 bases). The CDR3 is 15 amino acids. Germline V gene lookup returns CDR1 SGHRS and CDR2 YFSETQ. V shed 4 bases and J shed 3 bases, with 17 bases lying between them. CDR3 bases: TGCGCCAGCAGCGCCGCCGCTGACAGTATCTACGAGCAGTACTTC. It encodes CASSAAADSIYEQYF.

In its sample, this clonotype was seen many times. The J gene is TRBJ2-1, the V gene TRBV5-1; 9 bases match TRBD1. There are 17 residues in the CDR3. Germline V gives CDR1 SGHRS, CDR2 YFSETQ. Trimming cost V 2 bases and J 0 bases; bases outside gene matches: 6. The CDR3 protein is CASSFLLGQGSYNEQFF. In DNA, the CDR3 is TGCGCCAGCAGCTTTCTTTTGGGACAGGGCTCCTACAATGAGCAGTTCTTC.

This clonotype was counted at least ten times. The V gene is TRBV5-1, the J gene TRBJ2-3; possible D gene TRBD2, 7 bases. The germline V gene encodes CDR1 SGHRS and CDR2 YFSETQ. The CDR3 length is 17 residues. V was clipped by 2 bases and J by 2 bases, with 18 bases between them. The DNA for the CDR3 is TGCGCCAGCAGCTTAAGGTTCTCGGGGGGCAACACAGATACGCAGTATTTT. Translated, it gives CASSLRFSGGNTDTQYF.

The CDR3 bases are TGTGCCAGCAGTCCAGCGGGGAGGCGCACAGATACGCAGTATTTT. Its protein product is CASSPAGRRTDTQYF. The chain recombines TRBV4-2 with TRBJ2-3, with TRBD2 matching 7 bases. The CDR3 extends over 15 amino acids. Trimming cost V 6 bases and J 1 base; bases outside gene matches: 7. CDR1 and CDR2 from the germline V gene are LGHNA and YNFKEQ.

The table lists this clonotype with many counts. The chain joins TRBV20-1 to TRBJ2-3; 9 bases fit TRBD2. The V segment lost 8 bases and the J segment 6 bases; nucleotides outside the gene matches: 12. Looked up from germline, CDR1 is DFQATT and CDR2 is SNEGSKA (reference sequence). The CDR3 length is 14 residues. The CDR3 sequence: CSPPSGIKSDTQYF. CDR3 DNA sequence: TGCAGTCCCCCTAGCGGGATAAAATCTGATACGCAGTATTTT.

Many counts were recorded for this clonotype. V is TRBV4-2 and J is TRBJ1-5; D unresolved. Trimming took 0 bases from V and 5 from J, leaving 14 bases between them. This CDR3 has 16 amino acids. Germline V gives CDR1 LGHNA, CDR2 YNFKEQ. The CDR3 region is CASSQDHAGNYQPQHF. Written as DNA, the CDR3 is TGTGCCAGCAGCCAAGATCACGCGGGGAACTATCAGCCCCAGCATTTT.

This clonotype was seen at least ten times. The chain has TRBV2 and TRBJ2-7, with 8 bases that match TRBD1. CDR1 SNHLY and CDR2 FYNNEI come from the germline V gene. J gave up 6 bases and V 1 base, and 8 bases lay outside the gene matches. This CDR3 region has 15 residues. CDR3 amino acids: CASSEEWQGAREQYF. CDR3 DNA: TGTGCCAGCAGTGAAGAGTGGCAGGGGGCTCGCGAGCAGTACTTC.

This clonotype was seen many times. This rearrangement joins TRBV5-5 to TRBJ2-2; either TRBD1 or TRBD2 may fit D (6 bases each). Trimming shortened V by 1 base and J by 5 bases, and 15 bases separated the two germline ends. The CDR3 runs to 16 residues. Looked up from germline, CDR1 is SGHKS and CDR2 is YYEKEE (reference sequence). The DNA for the CDR3 is TGTGCCAGCAGCTTGCTCCCCGGGGGCCATACCGGGGAGCTGTTTTTT. Translation gives CASSLLPGGHTGELFF.